This T cell receptor (beta chain) was recorded in a study of blood T cell repertoires in COVID-19. For the study at large: PBMCs, B-cell-depleted T cells, or T cells were the source of the cDNA or gDNA that made up the material.

All enrollees were roughly 18 to 95 years old and from around 25 US areas. This clone has a single count. Authors' processing steps: Amplified reference gene primers provided the basis for estimating nucleated cell counts. Some clones are missing from TCRdb's copy, which holds only in-frame ones; the method was immunoSEQ multiplex PCR. Clone size and V and J calls were adopted from that table, with D and trimming inferred from the DNA. This table holds approximately 140,000 clones, 65% to 90% found once. This TCR was sampled from a woman aged 45-65 years who had recovered from COVID-19. The material sequenced was PBMCs or T cells enriched from blood (not recorded which).

CDR3 amino acids: CASSSHGESYNSPLHF. DNA of the CDR3: TGTGCCAGCAGCTCCCACGGGGAATCGTATAATTCACCCCTCCACTTT. V gene TRBV7-9 combines with J gene TRBJ1-6; no definite D call. Trimming cost V 4 bases and J 4 bases, with 14 bases left between them. In germline, CDR1 is SEHNR, CDR2 FQNEAQ (reference sequence). The CDR3 covers 16 residues.